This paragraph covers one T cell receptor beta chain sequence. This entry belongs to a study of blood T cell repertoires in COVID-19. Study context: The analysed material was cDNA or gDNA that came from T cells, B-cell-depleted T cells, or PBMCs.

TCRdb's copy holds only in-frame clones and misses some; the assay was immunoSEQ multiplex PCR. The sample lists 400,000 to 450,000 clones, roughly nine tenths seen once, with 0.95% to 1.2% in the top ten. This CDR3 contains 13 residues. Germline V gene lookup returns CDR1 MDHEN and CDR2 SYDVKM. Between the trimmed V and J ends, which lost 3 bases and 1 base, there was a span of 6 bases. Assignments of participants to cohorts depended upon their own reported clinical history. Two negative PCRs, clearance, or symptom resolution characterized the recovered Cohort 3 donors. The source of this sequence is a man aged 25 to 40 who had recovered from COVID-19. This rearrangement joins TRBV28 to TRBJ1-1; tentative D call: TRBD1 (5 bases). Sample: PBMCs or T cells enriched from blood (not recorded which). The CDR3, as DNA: TGTGCCAGCAGTTTGGACACGAACACTGAAGCTTTCTTT. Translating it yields CASSLDTNTEAFF.